This T cell receptor beta chain derives from a study of T cell responses to AZD1222 COVID-19 vaccine. Looking at the study overall: Analysis merged second doses at about 4 or about 12 weeks.

Data came from immunoSEQ multiplex PCR; TCRdb stores just in-frame clones and leaves some out. Altogether about 78,000 clones are present, roughly 87% being singletons, with the ten largest covering about a quarter. As to this clone: The target antigen is unknown.

With 4 bases removed from V and 0 bases from J, the gap between germline ends came to 8 bases. CDR3 length: 14 residues. CDR1 is SGHVS, CDR2 FQNEAQ, per germline. Findings of the study overall: Possibly, clonal diversity was underestimated; donors were largely white British and included more females. Reportedly, close to half of spike-specific TCRs are directed against unmutated variant regions.

This rearrangement joins TRBV7-8 to TRBJ2-3; perhaps TRBD2 as D (6 bases). This TCR was sampled from an adult in good health. The sample was peripheral blood, taken on day 0 of AZD1222 vaccination. CDR3 region: CASSSGTSTDTQYF. The CDR3 coding sequence is TGTGCCAGCAGCTCCGGGACTAGCACAGATACGCAGTATTTT.